This T cell receptor beta chain was captured by sequencing in a study of somatic mutations in cytotoxic T cells in rheumatoid arthritis. Study results and limitations: Patients with rheumatoid arthritis showed a slight underrepresentation of TRBV07, a finding that was never subjected to any adjustment for multiple comparisons. Rheumatoid arthritis patients showed CD8+ clonality increasing with age, unlike healthy controls.

This clone was detected only once. Its antigen is currently unknown. The CDR3 runs 14 residues. V gave up 5 bases and J gave up 2 bases; unmatched junction bases: 5. Germline lookup yields CDR1 LNHDA and CDR2 SQIVND (reference sequence). Assay used: immunoSEQ multiplex PCR; TCRdb lists only in-frame clones, some missing. This table holds approximately 33,000 clones, roughly 80% found once. The specimen sequenced was CD8+ T cells sorted from blood. This clonotype was obtained from a man aged 35-49 years in good health. The chain couples TRBV19 to TRBJ1-1; 7 bases agree with TRBD1. In DNA, the CDR3 is TGTGCCAGTAGTTGGGACAGTTTCAACACTGAAGCTTTCTTT. It specifies CASSWDSFNTEAFF. Complete variable domain (other parts from reference TRBV19 and TRBJ1-1): DGGITQSPKYLFRKEGQNVTLSCEQNLNHDAMYWYRQDPGQGLRLIYYSQIVNDFQKGDIAEGYSVSREKKESFPLTVTSAQKNPTAFYLCASSWDSFNTEAFFGQGTRLTVV.